The entry that follows covers one T cell receptor beta chain sequence. Germline lookup yields CDR1 MNHEY and CDR2 SVGEGT. Trimming removed 4 bases at V and 4 bases at J, with 7 bases between. The CDR3 spans 12 residues. The data stem from a study of response to subunit inactivated influenza vaccine. In TCRdb, the RT-PCR reads were re-called with MiXCR into one record per CDR3 protein. The sample lists around 760,000 distinct CDR3 sequences, 14% seen once, with 5.5% to 8% in the top ten. The TCR was taken from a man aged 45-65 years who received an inactivated influenza vaccine. This chain uses TRBV6-2 or TRBV6-3 with TRBJ2-5, with D hard to call. The sequencing used PBMCs from blood, collected roughly 2 weeks before vaccination. In DNA, the CDR3 is TGTGCCAGCAGTTTGACGGCAGAGACCCAGTACTTC. Its translation: CASSLTAETQYF.